This T cell receptor (beta chain) was recovered during a study of cytomegalovirus exposure and HLA in healthy donors. The overall study: In an earlier analysis, 95 million to 140 million unique TCR beta sequences were found from 200 million or so T cells.

The CDR3 consists of 14 residues. V lost 4 bases and J lost 7, with 16 bases in between. Looked up from germline, CDR1 is SEHNR and CDR2 is FQNEAQ (reference sequence). Whole-study findings and limits: Many donors carried some public TCRs, although rarity characterized most TCR sequences. Trimming of TCR beta V- and J-genes showed a link, identified in a later analysis, to a missense DCLRE1C variant. Altogether, 150 to 200 TCR beta chains were recorded as cytomegalovirus-associated.

Note on this clone: Its antigen is unknown.

PCR employed 60 Vbeta and 13 Jbeta primers. Some clones are missing from TCRdb's copy, which holds only in-frame ones; the method was immunoSEQ multiplex PCR. The table counts 200,000 to 250,000 clones; roughly 0.98% lies in the top ten. The rearrangement uses TRBV7-9 and TRBJ1-2; D is undetermined. This clonotype was obtained from a woman aged 30 to 39 in good health and CMV-seropositive. The sample consisted of PBMCs. The CDR3 here is CASSSPRGFFGYTF. As DNA, the CDR3 is TGTGCCAGCAGCTCGCCCCGGGGTTTTTTTGGCTACACCTTC.